This T cell receptor (beta chain) was obtained from a study of blood T cell repertoires in COVID-19. At the level of the study: The origin of the acute and convalescent COVID-19 samples was the United States, Italy and Spain.

Assay used: immunoSEQ multiplex PCR; TCRdb lists only in-frame clones, some missing. This repertoire shows some 250,000 clones, around 80% found once; its top ten account for approximately 30%. V lost 0 bases to trimming and J lost 2 bases; unmatched junction nucleotides: 4. The CDR3 has 15 residues. The V gene's germline CDR1 is LGHNA and CDR2 YNFKEQ. This clone was detected once. The specimen was peripheral blood. The TCR was taken from a man between 35 and 55 years old with acute or convalescent COVID-19. The chain uses TRBV4-2 and TRBJ2-7, with TRBD2 matching over 7 bases. Written as DNA, the CDR3 is TGTGCCAGCAGCCAAGATAGGGGAGGGGCCTACGAGCAGTACTTC. It codes for CASSQDRGGAYEQYF.